This T cell receptor (beta chain) was profiled in a study of shared clonotypes between healthy human individuals. At the level of the study: Donors had three CD4 naive, three CD4 memory, two CD8 naive and one CD8 memory plate apiece.

Study outcomes and limitations: Clonotypes that were shared across a few donors made up around 5% of naive CD4 clonotypes.

V lost 8 bases, J lost 2 bases, and 2 bases stayed unmatched. The CDR3 is made up of 13 amino acids. The germline gives CDR1 MDHEN, CDR2 SYDVKM. Naive CD45RA+ and memory CD45RA-negative subsets were split from CD4+ cells. The data were produced by immunoSEQ multiplex PCR, yet TCRdb's version contains in-frame clones alone and is incomplete. This sample has about 960,000 clones, with about 80% found just once. This clone was seen only a few times. Its antigen remains unknown. This chain links TRBV28 with TRBJ2-2; 7 bases are a match to TRBD2. The origin of this receptor is a man between 18 and 29 years old in good health. The sequencing sample was made of memory CD4+ T cells sorted from blood. As to subset: CD45RA-negative fraction. The CDR3 coding sequence is TGTGCCAGCTCGGGAGGAAACACCGGGGAGCTGTTTTTT. Translated: CASSGGNTGELFF.